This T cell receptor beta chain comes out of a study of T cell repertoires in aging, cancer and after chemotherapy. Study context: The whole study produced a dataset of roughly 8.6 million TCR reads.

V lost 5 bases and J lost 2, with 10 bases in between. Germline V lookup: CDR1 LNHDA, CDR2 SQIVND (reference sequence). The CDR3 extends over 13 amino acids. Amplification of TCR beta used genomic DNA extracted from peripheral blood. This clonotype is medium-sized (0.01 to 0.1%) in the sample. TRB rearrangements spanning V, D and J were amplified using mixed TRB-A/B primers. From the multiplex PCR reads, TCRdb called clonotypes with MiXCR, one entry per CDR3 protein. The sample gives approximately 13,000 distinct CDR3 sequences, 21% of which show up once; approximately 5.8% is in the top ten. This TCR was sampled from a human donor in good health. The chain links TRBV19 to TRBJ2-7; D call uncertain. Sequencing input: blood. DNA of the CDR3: TGTGCCAGTAGTCTTAGGGTCGCCTACGAGCAGTACTTC. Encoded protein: CASSLRVAYEQYF.